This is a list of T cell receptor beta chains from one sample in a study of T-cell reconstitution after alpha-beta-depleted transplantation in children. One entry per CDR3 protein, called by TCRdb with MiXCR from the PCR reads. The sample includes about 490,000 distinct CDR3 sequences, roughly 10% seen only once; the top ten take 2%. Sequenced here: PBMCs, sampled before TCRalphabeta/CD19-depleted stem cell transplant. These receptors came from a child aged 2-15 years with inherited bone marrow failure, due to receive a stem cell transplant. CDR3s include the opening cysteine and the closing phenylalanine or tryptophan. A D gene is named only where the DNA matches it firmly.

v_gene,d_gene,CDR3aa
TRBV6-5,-,CASSYSYVPGELFF
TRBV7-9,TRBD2,CAGSNGPLGGQETQYF
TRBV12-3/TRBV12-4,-,CASSLAGSPAYEQYF
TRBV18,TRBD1,CASSPPGTGHADTQYF
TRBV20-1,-,CSALQFDSGYGYTF
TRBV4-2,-,CASSQEGSEGNSPLHF
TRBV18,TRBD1,CASSQNSGTGGGEQFF
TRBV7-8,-,CATKTGNTGELFF
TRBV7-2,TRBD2,CASSTPRRTSGASSYEQYF
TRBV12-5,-,CASGLVGWNGELFF
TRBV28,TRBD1,CASSFGAGGRPPLHF
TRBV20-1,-,CSARDFWGGIEKLFF
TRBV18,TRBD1,CASSPLFLDRPRYGYTF
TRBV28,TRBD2,CASSKTFSGRAYNEQFF
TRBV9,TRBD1,CASSGRDSTMNTEAFF
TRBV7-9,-,CASSSRNNSPLHF
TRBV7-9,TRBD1,CASSPRSEGARETQYF
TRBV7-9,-,CASSSSLGRSSYNEQFF
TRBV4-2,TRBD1,CASSHPGQTGNTIYF
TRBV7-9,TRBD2,CASSQVRGGQETQYF
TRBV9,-,CASSLEALSPGELFF
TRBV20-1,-,CSASMAISNYGYTF
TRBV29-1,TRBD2,CSARLAADTQYF
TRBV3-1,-,CASSQEVLGTDTQYF
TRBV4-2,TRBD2,CASSQTSGSSGELFF
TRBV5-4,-,CASSWMTGNYGYTF
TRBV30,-,CAWSVGSGLDSEQFF
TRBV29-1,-,CSVESDGYEQYF
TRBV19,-,CASSITSSGIEQYF
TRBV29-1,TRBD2,CSVEGGRVPTDTQYF
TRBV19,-,CASSSRARDDKLFF
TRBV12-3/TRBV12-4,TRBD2,CASSRRGSGSDEQFF
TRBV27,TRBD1,CASSPTTGDSNEKLFF
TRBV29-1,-,CSVVSGLSEQYF
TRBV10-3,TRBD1,CAISESGTASYNEQFF
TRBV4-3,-,CASSQDLVRTDTQYF
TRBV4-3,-,CASSQDIDYTQYF
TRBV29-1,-,CSAGRQAYTDTQYF
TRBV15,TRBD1,CATSPSRAGGHEQYF
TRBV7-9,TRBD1,CASSTQGMVTGELFF
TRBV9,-,CASSGMGGYEQYF
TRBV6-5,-,CASGPPLGDQYF
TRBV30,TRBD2,CAWSVDELAAPNNEQFF
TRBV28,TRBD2,CASSIPGLAIGKNIQYF
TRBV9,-,CASSSSVAYNEQFF
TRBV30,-,CAWNSDVGSGNTIYF